Below, one T cell receptor (beta chain) is given with its context. The data are from a study of shared clonotypes between healthy human individuals. Generated by immunoSEQ multiplex PCR, the TCRdb table keeps only in-frame clones and is missing some. The sample has roughly 170,000 clones, approximately 62% seen once; the top ten hold less than 11%. The V and J ends lost 5 bases and 4 bases, in that order; junction bases with no gene match: 7. This CDR3 has 15 residues. CDR1 and CDR2 (germline): SQVTM, ANQGSEA. The chain has TRBV29-1 and TRBJ2-3, with TRBD2 matching over 12 bases. Sequenced input: memory CD4+ T cells sorted from blood. Subset denoted: CD45RA-negative fraction. This clonotype originated in a man between 25 and 39 years old in good health. CDR3 bases: TGCAGCGTTACGACTAGCGGGAGTTACGCAGATACGCAGTATTTT. Its translation is CSVTTSGSYADTQYF.